This TCR beta chain was obtained from a study of graft-versus-host responses after intestinal transplantation. Of note for this clone: Its specificity is not known.

Germline CDR1 LNHDA, CDR2 SQIVND (reference sequence). The V end was cut by 7 bases, the J end by 1 base, with 9 bases between. The CDR3 totals 13 residues. Sequencing was performed with immunoSEQ multiplex PCR; in TCRdb, only in-frame clones are kept and a portion is missing. The table has approximately 75,000 clones, roughly 90% seen once. Sequences were derived from unstimulated CD8+ T cells sorted from spleen or lymph node cells, sampled before transplant. The origin of this receptor is a human donor who was the organ donor for an intestinal transplant. The V and J genes are TRBV19 and TRBJ2-3; D is unclear. The CDR3 bases are TGTGCCAGTATGATCGCAGGCACAGATACGCAGTATTTT. Translated: CASMIAGTDTQYF.